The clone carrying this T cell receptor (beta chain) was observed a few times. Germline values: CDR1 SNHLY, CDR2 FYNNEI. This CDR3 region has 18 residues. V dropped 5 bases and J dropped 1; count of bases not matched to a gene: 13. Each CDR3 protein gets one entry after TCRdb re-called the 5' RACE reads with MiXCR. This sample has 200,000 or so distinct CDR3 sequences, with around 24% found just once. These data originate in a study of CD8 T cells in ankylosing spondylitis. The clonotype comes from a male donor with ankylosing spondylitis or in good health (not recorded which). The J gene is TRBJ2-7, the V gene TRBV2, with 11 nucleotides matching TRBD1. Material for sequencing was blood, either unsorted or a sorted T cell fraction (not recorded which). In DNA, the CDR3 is TGTGCCAGCAGTCAGGGGACAGGGGGAACCCCGGGGTCCTACGAGCAGTACTTC. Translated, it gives CASSQGTGGTPGSYEQYF.